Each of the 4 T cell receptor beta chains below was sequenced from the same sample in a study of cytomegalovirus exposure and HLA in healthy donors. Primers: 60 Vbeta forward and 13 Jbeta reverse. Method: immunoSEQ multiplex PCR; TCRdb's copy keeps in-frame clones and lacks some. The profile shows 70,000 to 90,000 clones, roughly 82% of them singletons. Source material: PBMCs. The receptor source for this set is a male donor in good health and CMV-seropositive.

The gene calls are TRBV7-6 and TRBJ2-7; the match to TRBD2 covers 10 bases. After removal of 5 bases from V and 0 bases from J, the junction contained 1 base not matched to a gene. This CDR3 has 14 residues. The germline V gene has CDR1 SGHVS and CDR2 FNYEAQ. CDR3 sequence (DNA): TGTGCCAGCAGCAGACTAGCGGGCTCCTACGAGCAGTACTTC. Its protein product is CASSRLAGSYEQYF.

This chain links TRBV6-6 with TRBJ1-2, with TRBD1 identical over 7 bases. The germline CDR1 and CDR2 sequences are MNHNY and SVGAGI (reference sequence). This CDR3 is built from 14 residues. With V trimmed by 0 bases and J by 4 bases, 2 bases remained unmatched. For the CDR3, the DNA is TGTGCCAGCAGTTACTCAGGGGGCGGCTATGGCTACACCTTC. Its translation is CASSYSGGGYGYTF.

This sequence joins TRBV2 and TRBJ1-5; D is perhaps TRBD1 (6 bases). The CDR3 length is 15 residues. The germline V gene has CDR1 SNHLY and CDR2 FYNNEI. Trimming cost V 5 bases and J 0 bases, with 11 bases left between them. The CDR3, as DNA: TGTGCCAGCAGTAACAGGGTCGGTAGCAATCAGCCCCAGCATTTT. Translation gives CASSNRVGSNQPQHF.

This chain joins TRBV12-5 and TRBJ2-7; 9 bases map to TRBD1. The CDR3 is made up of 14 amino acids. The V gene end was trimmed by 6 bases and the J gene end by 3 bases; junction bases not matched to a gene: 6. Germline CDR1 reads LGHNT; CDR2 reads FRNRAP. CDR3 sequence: CASGQGQGIYEQYF. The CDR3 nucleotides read TGTGCTAGTGGCCAGGGACAGGGTATCTACGAGCAGTACTTC.